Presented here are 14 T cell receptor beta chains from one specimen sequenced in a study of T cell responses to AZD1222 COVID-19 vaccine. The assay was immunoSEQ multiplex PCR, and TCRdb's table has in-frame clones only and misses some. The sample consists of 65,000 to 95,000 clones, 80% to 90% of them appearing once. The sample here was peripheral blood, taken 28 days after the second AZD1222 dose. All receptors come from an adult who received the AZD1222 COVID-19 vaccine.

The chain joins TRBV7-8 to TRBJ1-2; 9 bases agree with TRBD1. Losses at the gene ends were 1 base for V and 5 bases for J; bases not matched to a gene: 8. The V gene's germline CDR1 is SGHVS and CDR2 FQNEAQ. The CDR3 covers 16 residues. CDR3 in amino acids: CASSLVLGQGEYGYTF. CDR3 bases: TGTGCCAGCAGCTTAGTCCTGGGACAGGGCGAATATGGCTACACCTTC.

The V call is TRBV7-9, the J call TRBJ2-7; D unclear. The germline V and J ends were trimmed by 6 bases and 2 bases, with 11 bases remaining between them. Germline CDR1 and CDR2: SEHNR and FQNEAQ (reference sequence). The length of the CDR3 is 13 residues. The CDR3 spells CASSAPDTYEQYF. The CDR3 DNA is TGTGCCAGCAGTGCTCCCGACACCTACGAGCAGTACTTC.

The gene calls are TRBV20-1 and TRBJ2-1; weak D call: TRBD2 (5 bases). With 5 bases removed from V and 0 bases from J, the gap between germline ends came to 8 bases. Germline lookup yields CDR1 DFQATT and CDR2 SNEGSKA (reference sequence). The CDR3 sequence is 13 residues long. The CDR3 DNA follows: TGCAGTGCTGGTGGGAGCTCCTACAATGAGCAGTTCTTC. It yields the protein CSAGGSSYNEQFF.

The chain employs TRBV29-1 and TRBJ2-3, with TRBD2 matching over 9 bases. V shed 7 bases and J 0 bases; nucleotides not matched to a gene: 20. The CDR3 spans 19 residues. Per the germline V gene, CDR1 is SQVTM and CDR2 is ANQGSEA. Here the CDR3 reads CSAGEFLAGSIASTDTQYF. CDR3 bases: TGCAGCGCCGGAGAGTTCCTAGCGGGGAGTATTGCAAGCACAGATACGCAGTATTTT.

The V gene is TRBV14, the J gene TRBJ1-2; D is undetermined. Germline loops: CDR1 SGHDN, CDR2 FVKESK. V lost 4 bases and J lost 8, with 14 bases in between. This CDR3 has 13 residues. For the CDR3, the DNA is TGTGCCAGCAGCCGGGAATTAGGAGGGGGCTACACCTTC. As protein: CASSRELGGGYTF.

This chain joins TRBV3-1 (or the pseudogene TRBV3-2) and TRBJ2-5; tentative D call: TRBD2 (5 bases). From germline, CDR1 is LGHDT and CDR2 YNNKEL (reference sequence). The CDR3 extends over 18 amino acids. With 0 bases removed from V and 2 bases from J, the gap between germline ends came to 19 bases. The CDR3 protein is CASSQEPMTSRRQETQYF. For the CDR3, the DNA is TGTGCCAGCAGCCAAGAGCCCATGACGTCGAGGAGGCAAGAGACCCAGTACTTC.

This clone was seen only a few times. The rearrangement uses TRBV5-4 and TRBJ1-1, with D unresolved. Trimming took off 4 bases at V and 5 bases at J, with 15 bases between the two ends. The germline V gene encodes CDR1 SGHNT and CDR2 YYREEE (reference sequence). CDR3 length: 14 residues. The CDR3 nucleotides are TGTGCCAGCAGCCCCTCAGTTGGATGGACTGAAGCTTTCTTT. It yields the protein CASSPSVGWTEAFF. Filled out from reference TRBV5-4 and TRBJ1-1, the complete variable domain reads ETGVTQSPTHLIKTRGQQVTLRCSSQSGHNTVSWYQQALGQGPQFIFQYYREEENGRGNFPPRFSGLQFPNYSSELNVNALELDDSALYLCASSPSVGWTEAFFGQGTRLTVV.

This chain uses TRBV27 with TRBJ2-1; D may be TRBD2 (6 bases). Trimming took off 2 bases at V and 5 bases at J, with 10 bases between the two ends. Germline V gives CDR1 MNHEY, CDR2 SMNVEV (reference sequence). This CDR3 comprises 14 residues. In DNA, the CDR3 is TGTGCCAGCAGTTTACAGGGAGGCAACAATGAGCAGTTCTTC. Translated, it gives CASSLQGGNNEQFF.

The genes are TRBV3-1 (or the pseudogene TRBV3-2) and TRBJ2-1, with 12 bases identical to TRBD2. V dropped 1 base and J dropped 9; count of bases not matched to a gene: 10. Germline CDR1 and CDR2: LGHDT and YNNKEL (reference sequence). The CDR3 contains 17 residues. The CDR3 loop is CASSQGIRLAGGSEQFF. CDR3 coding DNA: TGTGCCAGCAGCCAAGGAATCCGGCTAGCGGGGGGGAGTGAGCAGTTCTTC.

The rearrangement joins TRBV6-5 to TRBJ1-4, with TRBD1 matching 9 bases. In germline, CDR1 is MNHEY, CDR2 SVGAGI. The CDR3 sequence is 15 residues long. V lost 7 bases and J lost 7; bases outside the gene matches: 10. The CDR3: CASNDRGGISEKLFF. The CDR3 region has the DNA TGTGCCAGCAACGACAGGGGGGGTATTAGTGAAAAACTGTTTTTT.

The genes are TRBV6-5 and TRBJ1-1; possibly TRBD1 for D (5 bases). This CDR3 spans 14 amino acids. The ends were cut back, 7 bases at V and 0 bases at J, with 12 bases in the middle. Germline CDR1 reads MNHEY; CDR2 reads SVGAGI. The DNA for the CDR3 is TGTGCCAGCACCAAGGGGACCGTGAACACTGAAGCTTTCTTT. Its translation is CASTKGTVNTEAFF.

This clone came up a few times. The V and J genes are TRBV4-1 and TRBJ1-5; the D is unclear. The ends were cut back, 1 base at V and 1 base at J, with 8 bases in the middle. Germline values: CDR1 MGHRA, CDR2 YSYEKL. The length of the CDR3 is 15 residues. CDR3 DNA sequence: TGCGCCAGCAGCCAAGGGTTCAGCAGCAATCAGCCCCAGCATTTT. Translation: CASSQGFSSNQPQHF.

CDR3 DNA: TGTGCCAGCAGCCGACCAAGACCGGGACGGGGGGGAGAGACCCAGTACTTC. Translation: CASSRPRPGRGGETQYF. The chain has TRBV11-3 and TRBJ2-5; 8 bases fit TRBD2. Germline V gene sequence: CDR1 SGHNT, CDR2 YENEEA. V lost 5 bases and J lost 4; bases outside the gene matches: 15. The CDR3 spans 17 residues.

CDR3 residues: CASSSRSASVNEQFF. The DNA for the CDR3 is TGTGCCAGCAGCTCCAGGAGTGCTAGCGTCAATGAGCAGTTCTTC. This chain links TRBV5-4 with TRBJ2-1; D might be TRBD2 (6 bases). The CDR3 is made up of 15 amino acids. The V and J ends lost 3 bases and 6 bases respectively, with 16 bases between them. Germline V gene lookup returns CDR1 SGHNT and CDR2 YYREEE (reference sequence).